This TCR beta chain was captured by sequencing in a study of T-cell reconstitution after alpha-beta-depleted transplantation in children. Study-level points and caveats: Approximately two months post-transplant, alpha-beta T cells reportedly originated from several hundred expanded graft clones. One year after transplant, T-cell counts and diversity came mostly from newly produced T cells.

For this clonotype: Its target is not known.

The authors prepared the TCRbeta library with unique molecular identifiers. TCRdb processed the PCR reads anew with MiXCR; each CDR3 protein has one entry. The table has about 250,000 distinct CDR3 sequences, 20% to 30% seen once; the top ten hold about 5%. This receptor was identified in a female patient aged 2-10 years who had a stem cell transplant for congenital amegakaryocytic thrombocytopenia, so the T cells may come from the graft donor. The source material was PBMCs, mostly from graft donor cells, sampled 360 days after TCRalphabeta/CD19-depleted stem cell transplant.

The CDR3 DNA follows: TGCAGTGTCGCCGAAAACCTAGGGACTGAAGCTTTCTTT. It translates to CSVAENLGTEAFF. The V and J genes are TRBV20-1 and TRBJ1-1; no clear D gene. The V gene lost 7 bases and the J gene lost 5 bases, with 17 bases spanning the gap. The CDR3 has 13 residues. Germline assignment: CDR1 DFQATT and CDR2 SNEGSKA (reference sequence).